This T cell receptor beta chain was recovered during a study of T-cell memory formation after mild COVID-19. Findings and caveats of the study: The study found contracting CD4+ clones mainly in CM and EM and contracting CD8+ clones in EMRA. Later expanders leaned toward CD4+, whereas clones contracting from day 15 to 85 were balanced CD4/CD8.

A note on this clonotype: Its antigen is as yet unknown.

Trimming shortened V by 0 bases and J by 0 bases, and 6 bases separated the two germline ends. CDR1 and CDR2 from the germline V gene are LGHNA and YSLEER. The CDR3 has 15 residues. TCRdb re-called the 5' RACE reads through MiXCR, storing one row per CDR3 protein. The repertoire consists of a few hundred thousand distinct CDR3 sequences, with 15% occurring once and the leading ten covering about a fifth. This clonotype was sampled from a man in his late teens or twenties who had mild COVID-19 (a few samples of this study predate the infection). Cell type and time point are not known. Sample: PBMCs or a T cell subset sorted from them (not recorded which). This chain links TRBV4-3 with TRBJ1-5; no definite D call. In nucleotides, the CDR3 is TGCGCCAGCAGCCAAGACAGGTTTAGCAATCAGCCCCAGCATTTT. Amino acid sequence: CASSQDRFSNQPQHF.